This T cell receptor beta chain was profiled in a study of shared clonotypes between healthy human individuals. Notes on this clone: Its antigen is still unknown.

Clones were read by immunoSEQ multiplex PCR, and TCRdb kept only the in-frame ones, dropping some. The sample includes roughly 770,000 clones, about 97% of them seen just once. Trimming removed 3 bases from V and 7 bases from J, with 28 bases in between. CDR1 is MNHNS and CDR2 is SASEGT in the germline V gene. This CDR3 has 19 residues. Study-wide results and limits: Naive CD4 clonotype sharing across several donors was approximately 5%. An effect of sequencing depth on clonotype sharing among donors was expected.

Positively selected for CCR7, the CD45RO-negative cells used as naive CD8 cells excluded terminally differentiated effector memory CD45RA+ cells. V and J are TRBV6-1 and TRBJ2-1; a possible D gene is TRBD1 (6 bases). Material: naive CD8+ T cells sorted from blood. This clonotype was obtained from a man aged 25 to 40 in good health. In nucleotides, the CDR3 is TGTGCCAGCAGTGATCCCGTGACAGGAGTTTCCCCCCGAGGTAATGAGCAGTTCTTC. Residues: CASSDPVTGVSPRGNEQFF.